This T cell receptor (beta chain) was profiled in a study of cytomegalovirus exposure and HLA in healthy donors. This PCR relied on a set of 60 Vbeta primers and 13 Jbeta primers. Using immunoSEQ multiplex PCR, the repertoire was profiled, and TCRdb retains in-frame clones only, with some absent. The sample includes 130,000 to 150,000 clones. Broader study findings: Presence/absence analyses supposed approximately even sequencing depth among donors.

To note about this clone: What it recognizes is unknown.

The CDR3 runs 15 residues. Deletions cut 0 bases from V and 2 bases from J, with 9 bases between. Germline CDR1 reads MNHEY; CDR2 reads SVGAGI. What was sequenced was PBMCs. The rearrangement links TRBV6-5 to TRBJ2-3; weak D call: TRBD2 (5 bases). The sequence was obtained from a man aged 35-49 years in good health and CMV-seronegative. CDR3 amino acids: CASSYSTGNTDTQYF. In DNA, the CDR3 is TGTGCCAGCAGTTACTCGACGGGGAACACAGATACGCAGTATTTT.